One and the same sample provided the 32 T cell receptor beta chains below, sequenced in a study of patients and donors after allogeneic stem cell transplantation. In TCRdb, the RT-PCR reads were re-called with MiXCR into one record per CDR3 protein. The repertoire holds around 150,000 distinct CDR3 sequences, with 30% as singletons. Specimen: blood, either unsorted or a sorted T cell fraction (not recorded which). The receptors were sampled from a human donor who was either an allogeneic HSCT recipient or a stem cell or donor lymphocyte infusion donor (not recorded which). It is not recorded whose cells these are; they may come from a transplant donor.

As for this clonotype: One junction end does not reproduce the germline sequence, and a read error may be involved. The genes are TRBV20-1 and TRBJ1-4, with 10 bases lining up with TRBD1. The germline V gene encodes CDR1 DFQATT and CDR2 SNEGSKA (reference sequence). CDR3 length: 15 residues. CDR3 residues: CSALGQGGTNEKLLF. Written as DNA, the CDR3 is TGCAGTGCTCTCGGACAGGGGGGGACCAATGAAAAACTGTTATTT.

CDR3 residues: CASSPTPGQGETQYF. The CDR3 DNA sequence: TGTGCCAGCTCACCAACCCCGGGACAGGGCGAGACCCAGTACTTC. V usage is TRBV18 and J usage is TRBJ2-5; TRBD1 aligns across 9 bases. The J segment lost 5 bases and the V segment lost 2 bases, leaving 6 bases of the junction unmatched. There are 15 residues in the CDR3. Germline V lookup: CDR1 KGHSH, CDR2 LQKENI.

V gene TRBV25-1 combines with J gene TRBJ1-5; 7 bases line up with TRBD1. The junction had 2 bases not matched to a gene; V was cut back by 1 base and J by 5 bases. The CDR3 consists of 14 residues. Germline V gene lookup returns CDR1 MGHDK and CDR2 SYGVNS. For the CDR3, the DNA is TGTGCCAGCAGTGAATCCGACAGGGATCAGCCCCAGCATTTT. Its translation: CASSESDRDQPQHF.

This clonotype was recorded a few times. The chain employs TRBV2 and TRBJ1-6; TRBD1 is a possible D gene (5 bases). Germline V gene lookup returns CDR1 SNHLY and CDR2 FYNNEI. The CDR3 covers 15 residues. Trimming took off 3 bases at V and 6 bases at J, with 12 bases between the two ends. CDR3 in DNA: TGTGCCAGCAGTGAGGGGGACTGGGCTAATTCACCCCTCCACTTT. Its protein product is CASSEGDWANSPLHF. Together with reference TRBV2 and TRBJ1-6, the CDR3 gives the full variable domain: EPEVTQTPSHQVTQMGQEVILRCVPISNHLYFYWYRQILGQKVEFLVSFYNNEISEKSEIFDDQFSVERPDGSNFTLKIRSTKLEDSAMYFCASSEGDWANSPLHFGNGTRLTVT.

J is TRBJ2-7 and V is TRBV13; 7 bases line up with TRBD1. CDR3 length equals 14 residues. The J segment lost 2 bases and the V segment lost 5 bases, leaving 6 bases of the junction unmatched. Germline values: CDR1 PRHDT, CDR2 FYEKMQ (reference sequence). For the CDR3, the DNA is TGTGCCAGCAGCGTCGGGACAGTGCCCTACGAGCAGTACTTC. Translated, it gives CASSVGTVPYEQYF. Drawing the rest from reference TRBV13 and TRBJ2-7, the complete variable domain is AAGVIQSPRHLIKEKRETATLKCYPIPRHDTVYWYQQGPGQDPQFLISFYEKMQSDKGSIPDRFSAQQFSDYHSELNMSSLELGDSALYFCASSVGTVPYEQYFGPGTRLTVT.

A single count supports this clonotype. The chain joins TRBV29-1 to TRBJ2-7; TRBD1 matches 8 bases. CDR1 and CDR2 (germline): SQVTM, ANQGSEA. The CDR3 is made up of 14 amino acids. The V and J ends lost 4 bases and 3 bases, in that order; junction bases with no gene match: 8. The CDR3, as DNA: TGCAGCGTTGCCGGAGGGACAGGTAACTACGAGCAGTACTTC. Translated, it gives CSVAGGTGNYEQYF.

This chain's CDR3 is CASSVPGQNYEQYF. The CDR3, as DNA: TGCGCCAGCAGCGTGCCGGGACAGAACTACGAGCAGTACTTC. This chain uses TRBV5-1 with TRBJ2-7, with TRBD1 matching 7 bases. V lost 4 bases, J lost 3 bases, and 7 bases stayed unmatched. The CDR3 has 14 amino acids. In germline, CDR1 is SGHRS, CDR2 YFSETQ. Together with reference TRBV5-1 and TRBJ2-7, the CDR3 gives the full variable domain: KAGVTQTPRYLIKTRGQQVTLSCSPISGHRSVSWYQQTPGQGLQFLFEYFSETQRNKGNFPGRFSGRQFSNSRSEMNVSTLELGDSALYLCASSVPGQNYEQYFGPGTRLTVT.

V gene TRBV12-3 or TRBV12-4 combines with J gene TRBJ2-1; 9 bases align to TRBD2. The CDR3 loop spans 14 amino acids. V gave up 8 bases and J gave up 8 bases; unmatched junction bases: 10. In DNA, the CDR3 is TGTGCCAGCGGGGTTAGCGGGAGAGGGGATGAGCAGTTCTTC. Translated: CASGVSGRGDEQFF.

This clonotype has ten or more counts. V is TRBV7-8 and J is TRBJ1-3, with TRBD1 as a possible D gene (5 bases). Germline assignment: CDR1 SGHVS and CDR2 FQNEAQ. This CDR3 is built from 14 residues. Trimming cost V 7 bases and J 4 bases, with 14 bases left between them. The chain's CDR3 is CASTQDIYGNTIYF. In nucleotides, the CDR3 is TGTGCCAGCACACAGGACATATACGGAAACACCATATATTTT. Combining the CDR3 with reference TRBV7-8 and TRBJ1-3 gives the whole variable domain GAGVSQSPRYKVAKRGQDVALRCDPISGHVSLFWYQQALGQGPEFLTYFQNEAQLDKSGLPSDRFFAERPEGSVSTLKIQRTQQEDSAVYLCASTQDIYGNTIYFGEGSWLTVV.

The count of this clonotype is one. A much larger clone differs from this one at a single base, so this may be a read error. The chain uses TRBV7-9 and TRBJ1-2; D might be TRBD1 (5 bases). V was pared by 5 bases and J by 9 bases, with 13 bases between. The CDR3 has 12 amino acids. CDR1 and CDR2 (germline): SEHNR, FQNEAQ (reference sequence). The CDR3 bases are TGTGCCAGCAGCGGACATGTAGGAAGCTACACCTTC. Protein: CASSGHVGSYTF. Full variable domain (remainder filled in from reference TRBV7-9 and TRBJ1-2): DTGVSQNPRHKITKRGQNVTFRCDPISEHNRLYWYRQTLGQGPEFLTYFQNEAQLEKSRLLSDRFSAERPKGSFSTLEIQRTEQGDSAMYLCASSGHVGSYTFGSGTRLTVV.

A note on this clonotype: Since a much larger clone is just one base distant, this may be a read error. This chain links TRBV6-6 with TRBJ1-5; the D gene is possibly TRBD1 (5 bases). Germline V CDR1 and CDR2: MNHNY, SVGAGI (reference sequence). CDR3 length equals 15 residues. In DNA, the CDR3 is TGTGTCAGCAGTCCCACAGGAACTAACAATCAGCCCCAGCATTTT. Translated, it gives CVSSPTGTNNQPQHF.

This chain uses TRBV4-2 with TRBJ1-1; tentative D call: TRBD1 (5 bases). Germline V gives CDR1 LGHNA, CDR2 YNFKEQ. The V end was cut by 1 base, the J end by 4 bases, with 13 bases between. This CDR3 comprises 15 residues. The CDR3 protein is CASSQVGGRSTEAFF. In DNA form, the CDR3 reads TGTGCCAGCAGCCAAGTGGGGGGGAGGAGCACTGAAGCTTTCTTT.

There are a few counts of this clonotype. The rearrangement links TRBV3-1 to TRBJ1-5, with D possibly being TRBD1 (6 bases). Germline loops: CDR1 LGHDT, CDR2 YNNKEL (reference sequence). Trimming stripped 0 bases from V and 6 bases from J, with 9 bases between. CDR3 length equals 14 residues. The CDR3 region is CASSQDFRGQPQHF. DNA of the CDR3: TGTGCCAGCAGCCAAGATTTCAGGGGTCAGCCCCAGCATTTT.

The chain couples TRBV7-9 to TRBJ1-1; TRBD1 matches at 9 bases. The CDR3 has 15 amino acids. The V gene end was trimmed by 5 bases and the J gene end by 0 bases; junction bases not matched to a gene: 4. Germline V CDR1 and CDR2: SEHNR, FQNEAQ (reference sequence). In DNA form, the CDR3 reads TGTGCCAGCAGCCACCGACAGGGGGTGAACACTGAAGCTTTCTTT. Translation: CASSHRQGVNTEAFF.

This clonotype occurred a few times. CDR3 sequence reads: CSARDPGAGTEAFF. For the CDR3, the DNA is TGCAGTGCTAGAGATCCGGGGGCCGGCACTGAAGCTTTCTTT. This chain connects TRBV20-1 to TRBJ1-1, with a weak D call TRBD1 (6 bases). The CDR3 length is 14 residues. Deletions cut 0 bases from V and 4 bases from J, with 12 bases between. Germline V gene data show CDR1 as DFQATT and CDR2 as SNEGSKA (reference sequence).

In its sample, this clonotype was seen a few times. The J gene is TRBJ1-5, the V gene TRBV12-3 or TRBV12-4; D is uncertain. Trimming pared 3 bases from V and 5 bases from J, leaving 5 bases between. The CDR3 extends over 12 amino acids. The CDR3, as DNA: TGTGCCAGCAGTTTTACTTATCAGCCCCAGCATTTT. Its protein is CASSFTYQPQHF.

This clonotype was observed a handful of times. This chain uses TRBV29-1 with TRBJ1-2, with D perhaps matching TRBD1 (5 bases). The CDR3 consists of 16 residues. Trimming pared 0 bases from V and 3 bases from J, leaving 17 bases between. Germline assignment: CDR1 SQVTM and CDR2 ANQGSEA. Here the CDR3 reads CSVEDLRSWGYYGYTF. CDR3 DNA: TGCAGCGTTGAAGATCTAAGGTCTTGGGGCTACTATGGCTACACCTTC.

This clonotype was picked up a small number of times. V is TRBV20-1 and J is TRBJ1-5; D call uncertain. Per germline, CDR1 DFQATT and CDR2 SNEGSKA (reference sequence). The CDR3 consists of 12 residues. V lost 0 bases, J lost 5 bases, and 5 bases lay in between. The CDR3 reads CSARDMDQPQHF. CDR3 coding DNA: TGCAGTGCTAGAGATATGGATCAGCCCCAGCATTTT.

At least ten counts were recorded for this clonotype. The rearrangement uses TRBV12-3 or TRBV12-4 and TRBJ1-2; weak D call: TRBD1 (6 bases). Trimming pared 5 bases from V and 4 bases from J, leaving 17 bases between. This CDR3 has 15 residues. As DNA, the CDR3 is TGTGCCAGCAGTACGAAGCAGGACAGTACCTATGGCTACACCTTC. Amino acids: CASSTKQDSTYGYTF.

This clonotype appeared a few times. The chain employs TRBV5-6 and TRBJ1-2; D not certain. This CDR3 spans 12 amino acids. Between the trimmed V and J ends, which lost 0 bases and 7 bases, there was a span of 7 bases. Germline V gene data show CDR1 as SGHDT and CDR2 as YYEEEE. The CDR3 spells CASSLVRVGYTF. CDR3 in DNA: TGTGCCAGCAGCTTGGTCCGGGTTGGCTACACCTTC.

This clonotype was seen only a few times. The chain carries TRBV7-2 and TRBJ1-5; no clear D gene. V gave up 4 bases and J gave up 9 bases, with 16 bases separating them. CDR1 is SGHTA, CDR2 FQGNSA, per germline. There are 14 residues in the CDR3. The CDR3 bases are TGTGCCAGCAGCTGGCTCTCTACCGCGACGCCCCAGCATTTT. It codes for CASSWLSTATPQHF.

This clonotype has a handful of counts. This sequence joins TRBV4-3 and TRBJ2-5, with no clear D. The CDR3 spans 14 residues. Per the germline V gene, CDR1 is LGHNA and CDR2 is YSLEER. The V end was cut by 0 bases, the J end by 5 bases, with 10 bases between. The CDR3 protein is CASSQDGTRETQYF. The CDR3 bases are TGCGCCAGCAGCCAAGATGGAACCCGGGAGACCCAGTACTTC.

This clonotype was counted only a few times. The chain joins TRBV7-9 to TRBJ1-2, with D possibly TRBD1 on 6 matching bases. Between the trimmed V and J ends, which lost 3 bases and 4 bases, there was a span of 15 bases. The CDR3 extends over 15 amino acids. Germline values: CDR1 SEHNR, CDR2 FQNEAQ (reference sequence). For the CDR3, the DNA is TGTGCCAGCAGCTTTCCGGGGGGGCGTCTCTATGGCTACACCTTC. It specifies CASSFPGGRLYGYTF.

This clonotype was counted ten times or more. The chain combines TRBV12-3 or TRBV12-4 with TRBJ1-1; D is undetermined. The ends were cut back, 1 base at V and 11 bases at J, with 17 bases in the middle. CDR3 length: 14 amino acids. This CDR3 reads CASSLVVSRTGAFF. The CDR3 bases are TGTGCCAGCAGTTTAGTCGTGTCGCGGACGGGGGCTTTCTTT.

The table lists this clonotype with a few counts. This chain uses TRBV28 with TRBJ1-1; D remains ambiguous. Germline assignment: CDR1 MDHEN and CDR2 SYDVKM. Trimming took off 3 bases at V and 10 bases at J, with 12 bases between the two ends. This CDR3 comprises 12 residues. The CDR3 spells CASSLSRNRAFF. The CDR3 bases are TGTGCCAGCAGTTTGTCTCGGAACCGAGCTTTCTTT.

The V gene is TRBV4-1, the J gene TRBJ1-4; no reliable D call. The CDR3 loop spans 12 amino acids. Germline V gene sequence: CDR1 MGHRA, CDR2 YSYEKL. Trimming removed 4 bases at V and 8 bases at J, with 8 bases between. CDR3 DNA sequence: TGCGCCAGCAGCCCCAATGAGGAAAAACTGTTTTTT. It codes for CASSPNEEKLFF.

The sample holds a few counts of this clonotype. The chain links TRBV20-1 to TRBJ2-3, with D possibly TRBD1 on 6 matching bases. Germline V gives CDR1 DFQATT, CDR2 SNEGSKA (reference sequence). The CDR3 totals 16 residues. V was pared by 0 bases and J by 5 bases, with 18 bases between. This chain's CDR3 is CSARDLGRGQRDTQYF. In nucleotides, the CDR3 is TGCAGTGCTAGAGATTTGGGTAGGGGACAAAGAGATACGCAGTATTTT.

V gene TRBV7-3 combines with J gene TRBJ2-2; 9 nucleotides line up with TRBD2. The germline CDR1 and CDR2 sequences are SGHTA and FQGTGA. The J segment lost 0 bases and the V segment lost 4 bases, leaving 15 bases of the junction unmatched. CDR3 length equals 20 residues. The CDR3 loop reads CASSSRKRTGTSTNTGELFF. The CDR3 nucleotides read TGTGCCAGCAGCTCTCGCAAACGGACCGGGACTAGCACGAACACCGGGGAGCTGTTTTTT. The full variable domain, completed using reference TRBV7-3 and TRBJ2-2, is GAGVSQTPSNKVTEKGKYVELRCDPISGHTALYWYRQSLGQGPEFLIYFQGTGAADDSGLPNDRFFAVRPEGSVSTLKIQRTERGDSAVYLCASSSRKRTGTSTNTGELFFGEGSRLTVL.

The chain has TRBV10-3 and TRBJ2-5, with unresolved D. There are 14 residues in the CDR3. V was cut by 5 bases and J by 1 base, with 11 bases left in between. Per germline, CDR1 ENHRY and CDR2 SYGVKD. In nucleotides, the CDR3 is TGTGCCATCAGTATCCGACCGGCCCAAGAGACCCAGTACTTC. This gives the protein CAISIRPAQETQYF.

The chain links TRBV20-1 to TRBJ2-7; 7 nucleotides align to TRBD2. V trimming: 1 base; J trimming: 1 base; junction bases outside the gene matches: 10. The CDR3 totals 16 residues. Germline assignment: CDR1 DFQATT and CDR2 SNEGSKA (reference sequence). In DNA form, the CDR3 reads TGCAGTGCTAGAGCTCTGGGGAGGGGTCCTTCCTACGAGCAGTACTTC. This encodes CSARALGRGPSYEQYF.

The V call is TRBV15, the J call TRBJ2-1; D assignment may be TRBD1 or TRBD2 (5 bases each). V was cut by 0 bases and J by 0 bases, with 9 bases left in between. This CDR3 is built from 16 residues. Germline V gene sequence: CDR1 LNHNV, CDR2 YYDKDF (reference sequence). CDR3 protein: CATSRDEGSSYNEQFF. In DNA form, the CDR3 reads TGTGCCACCAGCAGAGATGAGGGGAGCTCCTACAATGAGCAGTTCTTC.

CDR3 region: CSASRGPWWGYTF. The CDR3 bases are TGCAGTGCCTCCAGGGGTCCGTGGTGGGGCTACACCTTC. The V gene is TRBV20-1, the J gene TRBJ1-2; D is perhaps TRBD1 (6 bases). Germline CDR1 is DFQATT and CDR2 is SNEGSKA (reference sequence). V lost 6 bases, J lost 8 bases, and 19 bases lay in between. This CDR3 is 13 amino acids long.